The 23 T cell receptor beta chains given below trace back to one sample, sequenced in a study of cytomegalovirus exposure and HLA in healthy donors (dated by TCRdb to 2015 to 2018). The protocol used for the library was the immunoSEQ multiplex PCR assay. The multiplex PCR relied on a mix of 60 forward primers for TCR Vbeta segments and 13 reverse primers for TCR Jbeta segments. The immuneACCESS repertoire file appears here via TCRdb, limited to in-frame rearrangements. These files lack a portion of the clones; in checked studies, under half of the deficit traces to unresolved V genes, and the cause of the others is not known. In this sample the table shows about 140,000 clones, 61% of which occur a single time. The top ten clonotypes cover less than 2% of the sample. The sample taken for sequencing was PBMCs. All receptors derive from a male donor in good health and CMV-seronegative.

This chain uses TRBV11-2 with TRBJ1-5; 9 positions match TRBD1. From germline, CDR1 is SGHAT and CDR2 FQNNGV. The CDR3 loop spans 15 amino acids. Trimming took 5 bases from V and 4 from J; bases not matched to a gene: 6. DNA for the CDR3: TGTGCCAGCAGCCCCACAGGGGGCAAAAATCAGCCCCAGCATTTT. This codes for CASSPTGGKNQPQHF. The full variable domain, completed using reference TRBV11-2 and TRBJ1-5, is EAGVAQSPRYKIIEKRQSVAFWCNPISGHATLYWYQQILGQGPKLLIQFQNNGVVDDSQLPKDRFSAERLKGVDSTLKIQPAKLEDSAVYLCASSPTGGKNQPQHFGDGTRLSIL.

V is TRBV23-1 and J is TRBJ2-4, with TRBD2 matching 8 bases. TRBV23-1 is an ORF, with its function uncertain. The CDR3 totals 16 residues. As DNA, the CDR3 is TGCGCTGGTCAGGGATGCGGGGGGCCGGACAAAAACATTCAGTACTTC. Translation gives CAGQGCGGPDKNIQYF.

The chain employs TRBV28 and TRBJ2-7; TRBD1 matches at 7 bases. The CDR3 loop spans 14 amino acids. CDR1 and CDR2 from the germline V gene are MDHEN and SYDVKM. The V segment lost 4 bases and the J segment 6 bases; nucleotides outside the gene matches: 9. CDR3 residues: CASSSTGLSPEQYF. DNA for the CDR3: TGTGCCAGCAGTTCGACAGGGTTAAGCCCCGAGCAGTACTTC.

This chain connects TRBV18 to TRBJ1-1; D remains ambiguous. Trimming removed 4 bases at V and 3 bases at J, with 9 bases between. The CDR3 spans 13 residues. Per germline, CDR1 KGHSH and CDR2 LQKENI. Here the CDR3 DNA reads TGTGCCAGCTCACACGGAGAGGACACTGAAGCTTTCTTT. This encodes CASSHGEDTEAFF.

The chain joins TRBV5-4 to TRBJ2-5; TRBD2 matches at 7 bases. The junction had 4 bases not matched to a gene; V was cut back by 2 bases and J by 0 bases. The CDR3 runs 15 residues. CDR1 and CDR2 from the germline V gene are SGHNT and YYREEE (reference sequence). CDR3 bases: TGTGCCAGCAGCTTCAGGACTAGTGACCAAGAGACCCAGTACTTC. Translating gives CASSFRTSDQETQYF.

The gene calls are TRBV27 and TRBJ2-7; 10 bases map to TRBD1. V shed 2 bases, J shed 7 bases, and the junction held 8 bases outside the gene matches. The CDR3 is 15 amino acids. Germline V gene sequence: CDR1 MNHEY, CDR2 SMNVEV (reference sequence). CDR3 sequence (DNA): TGTGCCAGCAGTTTAATTGGACAGGGGGGCGGGGAGCAGTACTTC. Its translation: CASSLIGQGGGEQYF.

The V call is TRBV6-4, the J call TRBJ2-1, with 10 bases aligning to TRBD1. Per the germline V gene, CDR1 is MRHNA and CDR2 is SNTAGT. Trimming cost V 0 bases and J 7 bases; bases outside gene matches: 9. The CDR3 length is 17 residues. CDR3 DNA sequence: TGTGCCAGCAGTGACTCAATCCGGGACAGGGGTAGGAATGAGCAGTTCTTC. As protein: CASSDSIRDRGRNEQFF.

The chain is built from TRBV6-5 and TRBJ2-5; D gene unclear. The length of the CDR3 is 13 residues. Germline V gives CDR1 MNHEY, CDR2 SVGAGI. V was cut by 5 bases and J by 0 bases, with 7 bases left in between. CDR3 nucleotide sequence: TGTGCCAGCAGTACTAACCACCAAGAGACCCAGTACTTC. Translating it yields CASSTNHQETQYF.

With regard to this clone: The same CDR3 can be traced to other DNA sequences in this sample. The chain carries TRBV7-2 and TRBJ1-3; 7 bases agree with TRBD1. The CDR3 loop spans 15 amino acids. The germline gives CDR1 SGHTA, CDR2 FQGNSA. J gave up 2 bases and V 3 bases, and 4 bases lay outside the gene matches. The CDR3 coding sequence is TGTGCCAGCAGCTTTGACAGGGAAGCTGGAAACACCATATATTTT. It is translated as CASSFDREAGNTIYF.

Only a few counts were recorded for this clone. The chain is built from TRBV28 and TRBJ2-5, with 8 nucleotides matching TRBD2. The CDR3 length is 15 residues. Germline CDR1 is MDHEN and CDR2 is SYDVKM. V lost 3 bases and J lost 5; bases outside the gene matches: 8. CDR3 coding DNA: TGTGCCAGCAGTTTCCTCCGGGGGGGCCTGGAGACCCAGTACTTC. Translated, it gives CASSFLRGGLETQYF.

This sequence joins TRBV4-3 and TRBJ1-5, with TRBD1 matching 9 bases. Germline V gene data show CDR1 as LGHNA and CDR2 as YSLEER. The CDR3 spans 16 residues. V shed 0 bases and J 4 bases; nucleotides not matched to a gene: 4. This CDR3 reads CASSQDLGTGNQPQHF. In DNA form, the CDR3 reads TGCGCCAGCAGCCAAGATTTGGGGACAGGGAATCAGCCCCAGCATTTT.

Worth noting for this clone: The junction departs from germline at one end; a sequencing error may be responsible. This chain uses TRBV7-6 with TRBJ2-1; D might be TRBD2 (6 bases). The CDR3 extends over 16 amino acids. Germline values: CDR1 SGHVS, CDR2 FNYEAQ. CDR3 sequence: CARSLNQGRFYNEQFF. The CDR3 DNA reads as TGTGCCCGCAGCTTAAATCAAGGGAGGTTCTACAATGAGCAGTTCTTC.

This clone appeared a few times. Other DNA sequences of this sample code for an identical CDR3. V gene TRBV2 combines with J gene TRBJ2-2; 7 nucleotides match TRBD1. This CDR3 region has 13 residues. Germline V lookup: CDR1 SNHLY, CDR2 FYNNEI. V gave up 6 bases and J gave up 5 bases; unmatched junction bases: 3. The CDR3 protein is CASREQGTGELFF. The CDR3 DNA reads TGTGCCAGCAGGGAACAGGGGACCGGGGAGCTGTTTTTT.

The rearrangement uses TRBV4-1 and TRBJ2-5, with 11 bases aligning to TRBD2. Trimming took 5 bases from V and 1 from J; bases not matched to a gene: 9. The germline V gene encodes CDR1 MGHRA and CDR2 YSYEKL. The length of the CDR3 is 17 residues. CDR3 nucleotide sequence: TGCGCCAGCAGCAAATCTCTTAGCGGGGGGGCCCAAGAGACCCAGTACTTC. Translation gives CASSKSLSGGAQETQYF.

The V gene is TRBV25-1, the J gene TRBJ1-1; TRBD1 aligns across 7 bases. The CDR3 extends over 16 amino acids. V trimming: 3 bases; J trimming: 7 bases; junction bases outside the gene matches: 14. The germline CDR1 and CDR2 sequences are MGHDK and SYGVNS. The CDR3 DNA reads as TGTGCCAGCAGTGATCGGGTAGGGGGCGTTAGCGGTGAAGCTTTCTTT. This codes for CASSDRVGGVSGEAFF.

The V gene is TRBV11-2, the J gene TRBJ2-5, with 11 bases fitting TRBD2. Trimming cost V 1 base and J 5 bases; bases outside gene matches: 3. Germline V gene lookup returns CDR1 SGHAT and CDR2 FQNNGV. This CDR3 comprises 15 residues. In DNA form, the CDR3 reads TGTGCCAGCAGCTTAGGTAGCGGGGGGGCGGAGACCCAGTACTTC. This codes for CASSLGSGGAETQYF.

J is TRBJ2-6 and V is TRBV5-1; TRBD1 aligns across 8 bases. V lost 0 bases to trimming and J lost 2 bases; unmatched junction nucleotides: 4. Germline V gene lookup returns CDR1 SGHRS and CDR2 YFSETQ. CDR3 length: 17 amino acids. The CDR3 here is CASSLGTGNAGANVLTF. The CDR3, as DNA: TGCGCCAGCAGCTTGGGGACAGGGAACGCTGGGGCCAACGTCCTGACTTTC.

This clone was seen just once. The rearrangement joins TRBV19 to TRBJ2-5; possibly TRBD1 for D (5 bases). V gave up 11 bases and J gave up 2 bases, with 18 bases separating them. Germline V gives CDR1 LNHDA, CDR2 SQIVND (reference sequence). The CDR3 sequence is 14 residues long. In DNA, the CDR3 is TGTGCCTCTTCTCCTCGACAGACACAAGAGACCCAGTACTTC. This translates into CASSPRQTQETQYF.

This clone has just a few counts. The chain carries TRBV15 and TRBJ2-1; 11 nucleotides line up with TRBD2. J lost 0 bases, V lost 6 bases, and 4 bases had no gene match. This CDR3 spans 16 amino acids. Germline V CDR1 and CDR2: LNHNV, YYDKDF (reference sequence). For the CDR3, the DNA is TGTGCCACCAGACGACTAGCGGGGAGCTCCTACAATGAGCAGTTCTTC. Amino acids: CATRRLAGSSYNEQFF.

The chain carries TRBV19 and TRBJ1-5; D may be TRBD1 (5 bases). The V end was cut by 3 bases, the J end by 4 bases, with 10 bases between. The CDR3 is made up of 14 amino acids. Germline V lookup: CDR1 LNHDA, CDR2 SQIVND (reference sequence). The CDR3 here is CASSIGTQNQPQHF. The CDR3 DNA is TGTGCCAGTAGTATCGGGACTCAGAATCAGCCCCAGCATTTT.

CDR3 nucleotides: TGTGCCAGCAGCCTACGACTAGCGGGGGCAGAGACCCAGTACTTC. Protein product: CASSLRLAGAETQYF. The chain carries TRBV13 and TRBJ2-5, with 12 bases matching TRBD2. This CDR3 spans 15 amino acids. After removal of 5 bases from V and 4 bases from J, the junction contained 5 bases not matched to a gene. CDR1 and CDR2 from the germline V gene are PRHDT and FYEKMQ (reference sequence).

This sequence joins TRBV4-2 and TRBJ2-2; 10 nucleotides agree with TRBD1. Germline lookup yields CDR1 LGHNA and CDR2 YNFKEQ. J was trimmed by 9 bases and V by 8 bases; bases with no gene match: 9. This CDR3 spans 14 amino acids. CDR3 sequence: CASGTGAGIWELFF. CDR3 DNA sequence: TGTGCCAGCGGGACAGGGGCGGGAATCTGGGAGCTGTTTTTT.

The chain joins TRBV6-5 to TRBJ1-1; D might be TRBD1 (5 bases). CDR1 and CDR2 from the germline V gene are MNHEY and SVGAGI. The ends were cut back, 4 bases at V and 3 bases at J, with 12 bases in the middle. The length of the CDR3 is 14 residues. CDR3 residues: CASSSTRAHTEAFF. In DNA, the CDR3 is TGTGCCAGCAGTTCCACCAGGGCGCACACTGAAGCTTTCTTT.